This TCR beta chain was sequenced during a study of metastatic and nonmetastatic thyroid tumors. Study-wide context: A comparison of repertoires was made across blood and tumor or nodule tissue from malignant and benign thyroid patients.

The CDR3 is 16 amino acids. With 2 bases removed from V and 7 bases from J, the gap between germline ends came to 18 bases. Per the germline V gene, CDR1 is MGHRA and CDR2 is YSYEKL. TCRdb re-called the PCR reads with MiXCR. The sample yields roughly 64,000 clones, less than 5% seen once. No treatment of any kind had been given to any patient before thyroid surgery. Specimen: blood. The sequence was collected from a female donor with papillary thyroid cancer or a benign thyroid nodule (not recorded which). Some clones in this sample may be carry-over from other donors' samples. V and J are TRBV4-1 and TRBJ2-1, with a weak D call TRBD1 (6 bases). The CDR3 nucleotides are TGCGCCAGCAGCCAACGCACCAGGGGACCCAGGAATGAGCAGTTCTTC. It encodes CASSQRTRGPRNEQFF.